This is a list of T cell receptor beta chains from one sample in a study of blood T cell repertoires in COVID-19. Measured with immunoSEQ multiplex PCR; TCRdb has only the in-frame clones, and not every one. Among under 300,000 clones, around 90% were seen once, and the ten largest hold about 0.79%. The sample was peripheral blood. These receptors originate from a man under 40 with COVID-19, enrolled during active disease. Each CDR3 is given with its conserved first and last residue. A D gene is named only where the DNA matches it firmly. A row's size may be missing; if present it is once, few, many or a size class.

CDR3 protein,CDR3 DNA,D gene,V gene,J gene,CDR3 length,clone size
CASSIDLSAGGANVLTF,TGTGCCAGTAGTATAGATCTATCGGCAGGTGGGGCCAACGTCCTGACTTTC,NA,TRBV19,TRBJ2-6,17,NA
CASSQVGINEQFF,TGTGCCAGCAGCCAAGTCGGGATCAATGAGCAGTTCTTC,NA,TRBV3-1/TRBV3-2,TRBJ2-1,13,NA
CASSVIGTGGTGELFF,TGCGCCAGCAGCGTCATCGGGACAGGGGGCACCGGGGAGCTGTTTTTT,TRBD1,TRBV5-1,TRBJ2-2,16,NA
CAWTLGTGGSSQPQHF,TGTGCCTGGACCCTCGGGACAGGGGGGAGTAGTCAGCCCCAGCATTTT,TRBD1,TRBV30,TRBJ1-5,16,NA
CASSQGAGENIQYF,TGTGCCAGCAGCCAAGGGGCAGGGGAAAACATTCAGTACTTC,NA,TRBV3-1/TRBV3-2,TRBJ2-4,14,NA
CASSSLRSGPPYEQYF,TGTGCCAGCAGTTCTCTGCGATCTGGGCCTCCCTACGAGCAGTACTTC,NA,TRBV6-5,TRBJ2-7,16,NA
CASMDRDGSGNTIYF,TGTGCCAGCATGGACAGGGATGGATCTGGAAACACCATATATTTT,TRBD1,TRBV9,TRBJ1-3,15,NA
CASSFVTGGTEAFF,TGTGCCAGCAGCTTTGTAACAGGGGGGACTGAAGCTTTCTTT,TRBD1,TRBV7-9,TRBJ1-1,14,few
CASFASGFWETQYF,TGTGCCAGTTTTGCATCAGGGTTTTGGGAGACCCAGTACTTC,NA,TRBV27,TRBJ2-5,14,NA
CASSQGQGGYYGYTF,TGTGCCAGCAGCCAAGGACAGGGCGGGTACTATGGCTACACCTTC,TRBD1,TRBV14,TRBJ1-2,15,NA
CAISGQGSGYTF,TGTGCCATCAGTGGTCAGGGGTCTGGCTACACCTTC,NA,TRBV10-3,TRBJ1-2,12,NA
CASSFPGSVAKNIQYF,TGTGCCAGCAGTTTCCCGGGGAGTGTGGCCAAAAACATTCAGTACTTC,NA,TRBV28,TRBJ2-4,16,NA
CASSPTWGGKNTEAFF,TGTGCCAGCAGCCCTACCTGGGGAGGGAAGAACACTGAAGCTTTCTTT,NA,TRBV5-4,TRBJ1-1,16,NA
CASSYSRPGEETQYF,TGTGCCAGCAGTTACTCCCGACCAGGGGAAGAGACCCAGTACTTC,NA,TRBV6-5,TRBJ2-5,15,NA
CASKVGDGYTF,TGTGCCAGCAAGGTAGGGGATGGCTACACCTTC,NA,TRBV25-1,TRBJ1-2,11,NA
CAISESGGVGQPQHF,TGTGCCATCAGTGAGTCAGGGGGGGTAGGCCAGCCCCAGCATTTT,NA,TRBV10-3,TRBJ1-5,15,NA
CASSPVGAGEANEQFF,TGTGCCAGCAGCCCCGTTGGGGCAGGCGAGGCCAATGAGCAGTTCTTC,NA,TRBV4-2,TRBJ2-1,16,NA
CASSVERGRSTDTQYF,TGTGCCAGCAGCGTCGAGCGGGGGAGAAGCACAGATACGCAGTATTTT,TRBD2,TRBV9,TRBJ2-3,16,NA
CASSEGEATGELFF,TGTGCCAGCAGTGAGGGGGAGGCGACCGGGGAGCTGTTTTTT,NA,TRBV6-4,TRBJ2-2,14,once
CASSFGGTRAAFF,TGCGCCAGCAGCTTCGGGGGTACCAGGGCGGCTTTCTTT,NA,TRBV5-1,TRBJ1-1,13,NA
CASSIPSTDTQYF,TGTGCCAGTAGTATACCGTCCACAGATACGCAGTATTTT,NA,TRBV19,TRBJ2-3,13,NA
CSVVSGIGYTF,TGCAGCGTTGTATCGGGGATTGGCTACACCTTC,NA,TRBV29-1,TRBJ1-2,11,NA
CATVQDRGSYEQYF,TGTGCCACCGTCCAGGACAGGGGGTCCTACGAGCAGTACTTC,TRBD1,TRBV15,TRBJ2-7,14,few
CASSFSGGGGYTF,TGTGCCAGCAGCTTCTCAGGGGGCGGTGGCTACACCTTC,TRBD1,TRBV5-5,TRBJ1-2,13,NA
CASTIAGSSYNEQFF,TGTGCCAGCACTATAGCGGGAAGCTCCTACAATGAGCAGTTCTTC,TRBD2,TRBV7-9,TRBJ2-1,15,once
CAWNRASHEQYF,TGTGCCTGGAACAGGGCATCCCACGAGCAGTACTTC,NA,TRBV30,TRBJ2-7,12,once
CASSYSGTEGEKLFF,TGTGCCAGCAGCTATTCCGGGACGGAGGGTGAAAAACTGTTTTTT,NA,TRBV7-9,TRBJ1-4,15,once
CASSLTQGSGYGYTF,TGTGCCAGCAGCCTAACACAGGGCTCCGGCTATGGCTACACCTTC,NA,TRBV6-5,TRBJ1-2,15,NA
CASSLKGSTEAFF,TGTGCCAGCAGTTTAAAGGGGTCGACTGAAGCTTTCTTT,NA,TRBV12-3/TRBV12-4,TRBJ1-1,13,NA
CASSIGGRDTEAFF,TGTGCCAGCAGCATAGGGGGGAGGGACACTGAAGCTTTCTTT,NA,TRBV6-5,TRBJ1-1,14,NA
CASSTRTSGSYNEQFF,TGTGCCAGCAGCACGAGGACTAGCGGCTCCTACAATGAGCAGTTCTTC,TRBD2,TRBV5-6,TRBJ2-1,16,NA
CASNPTGGSGGELFF,TGTGCCAGCAACCCTACAGGGGGCTCAGGCGGGGAGCTGTTTTTT,TRBD1,TRBV6-5,TRBJ2-2,15,NA
CASSTKEGATEYGYTF,TGTGCCAGCAGCACAAAGGAGGGGGCGACGGAATATGGCTACACCTTC,NA,TRBV21-1,TRBJ1-2,16,NA
CAISESSGSETQYF,TGTGCCATCAGTGAGTCTAGCGGCTCAGAGACCCAGTACTTC,NA,TRBV10-3,TRBJ2-5,14,few
CSVGQDLQGEKLFF,TGCAGCGTTGGACAGGACCTCCAGGGCGAAAAACTGTTTTTT,NA,TRBV29-1,TRBJ1-4,14,NA
CASSLARGPRDTIYF,TGTGCCAGCAGCTTAGCCAGGGGGCCGCGGGACACCATATATTTT,TRBD1,TRBV7-6,TRBJ1-3,15,NA
CASSHEGGGETQYF,TGTGCCAGCAGCCACGAGGGGGGGGGAGAGACCCAGTACTTC,NA,TRBV4-2,TRBJ2-5,14,NA
CASASGTRNTDTQYF,TGTGCCAGCGCTTCGGGGACTAGAAACACAGATACGCAGTATTTT,TRBD2,TRBV14,TRBJ2-3,15,NA
CASSVQGGEAFF,TGTGCCAGCAGCGTCCAGGGGGGTGAAGCTTTCTTT,TRBD1,TRBV9,TRBJ1-1,12,NA
CASSSPQEDTQYF,TGTGCCAGCAGCTCCCCCCAAGAGGATACGCAGTATTTT,NA,TRBV11-2,TRBJ2-3,13,once
CASSASTGDSPLHF,TGTGCCAGCAGCGCCTCGACAGGGGATTCACCCCTCCACTTT,TRBD1,TRBV9,TRBJ1-6,14,NA
CASMSGDTGELFF,TGCGCCAGCATGTCGGGGGACACCGGGGAGCTGTTTTTT,NA,TRBV10-2,TRBJ2-2,13,NA
CASSLAIKTQYF,TGTGCCAGCAGCTTAGCTATAAAGACCCAGTACTTC,NA,TRBV7-9,TRBJ2-5,12,NA
CSVIVVAEAFF,TGCAGCGTTATAGTTGTAGCTGAAGCTTTCTTT,NA,TRBV29-1,TRBJ1-1,11,once
CASSATGLNTIYF,TGTGCCAGCAGCGCAACAGGGTTGAACACCATATATTTT,NA,TRBV7-6,TRBJ1-3,13,NA
CASKRGGTEAFF,TGTGCCAGCAAACGAGGGGGCACTGAAGCTTTCTTT,NA,TRBV12-3/TRBV12-4,TRBJ1-1,12,NA
CASSSYIPRGGSVDTQYF,TGTGCCAGCAGCTCCTACATTCCGCGGGGGGGGAGCGTGGATACGCAGTATTTT,TRBD2,TRBV7-9,TRBJ2-3,18,NA
CASSLEGDGYTF,TGCGCCAGCAGCTTGGAGGGGGATGGCTACACCTTC,NA,TRBV5-1,TRBJ1-2,12,NA
CAWSGRWRSTDTQYF,TGTGCCTGGAGTGGGCGGTGGCGTAGCACAGATACGCAGTATTTT,NA,TRBV30,TRBJ2-3,15,NA